A selection of T cell receptor beta chains follows, all from one sample in a study of blood T cell repertoires in COVID-19. Sequencing was performed with immunoSEQ multiplex PCR; in TCRdb, only in-frame clones are kept and a portion is missing. The table lists roughly 35,000 clones, 88% of them singletons. Sequenced material: peripheral blood. The origin of the receptors is a man in his sixties with active COVID-19. CDR3s include the opening cysteine and the closing phenylalanine or tryptophan. The D gene is left open where the match is weak. Rows give clone size only sometimes, using once, few, many, or a class for an expanded clone.

clone size	D gene	CDR3 length	J gene	V gene	CDR3 DNA	CDR3 protein
-	TRBD2	15	TRBJ2-1	TRBV4-2	TGTGCCAGCAGCCATGAAACTAGCGGGTCGAATGAGCAGTTCTTC	CASSHETSGSNEQFF
-	-	14	TRBJ1-4	TRBV6-6	TGTGCCAGCAGCCGCGAGAAGCCGGGTGAAAAACTGTTTTTT	CASSREKPGEKLFF
-	-	16	TRBJ2-1	TRBV5-1	TGCGCCAGCAGCCTACGGATCAGCGAGGGTTACAATGAGCAGTTCTTC	CASSLRISEGYNEQFF
-	TRBD2	13	TRBJ2-7	TRBV24-1	TGTGCCACCAAAGACCTAGCGGGAAGGGAGCAGTACTTC	CATKDLAGREQYF
-	TRBD2	14	TRBJ2-5	TRBV5-4	TGTGCCAGCAGCGCGCGGGAGGGCCTTGAGACCCAGTACTTC	CASSAREGLETQYF
-	-	14	TRBJ1-1	TRBV29-1	TGCAGCGTTGCCCGTGGAGGGGTGAACACTGAAGCTTTCTTT	CSVARGGVNTEAFF
-	-	12	TRBJ2-7	TRBV12-3/TRBV12-4	TGTGCCAGCAGTCGGGGAACTGGCGAGCAGTACTTC	CASSRGTGEQYF
-	TRBD2	17	TRBJ2-2	TRBV19	TGTGCCAGTAGTAGCCCTCAGACTAGCGGGAGGGCCGGGGAGCTGTTTTTT	CASSSPQTSGRAGELFF
-	-	11	TRBJ1-2	TRBV6-5	TGTGCCAGCGTAAATAACTATGGCTACACCTTC	CASVNNYGYTF
once	-	12	TRBJ1-4	TRBV30	TGTGCCTGGGCCCCGGGGGGTGAAAAACTGTTTTTT	CAWAPGGEKLFF
few	TRBD1	16	TRBJ1-2	TRBV28	TGTGCCAGCAGTGTAACAAGGACAGGGGGCGGCTATGGCTACACCTTC	CASSVTRTGGGYGYTF
-	TRBD1	17	TRBJ2-7	TRBV2	TGTGCCAGCAGTGGACAGGGAAGGCGAGGCAGCTCCTACGAGCAGTACTTC	CASSGQGRRGSSYEQYF
-	-	14	TRBJ1-2	TRBV29-1	TGCAGCGTTGAAGATCTTCTGTCGCGGGCTGGGTGCACCTTC	CSVEDLLSRAGCTF
-	TRBD2	16	TRBJ2-1	TRBV28	TGTGCCAGCAGTTCCTCCCTAGCGGGATCCTACAATGAGCAGTTCTTC	CASSSSLAGSYNEQFF
-	-	15	TRBJ1-3	TRBV7-8	TGTGCCAGCAGCCCCCGCCAGGGCACGGGAAACACCATATATTTT	CASSPRQGTGNTIYF
-	-	12	TRBJ1-2	TRBV2	TGTGCCAGGACAGACACTAACTATGGCTACACCTTC	CARTDTNYGYTF
once	TRBD2	16	TRBJ2-5	TRBV19	TGTGCCAGTAGTGGGGCGGCGGGAGGGTTTCAAGAGACCCAGTACTTC	CASSGAAGGFQETQYF
-	TRBD1	16	TRBJ2-1	TRBV18	TGTGCCAGCTCACCGTTACAGGGGTCGGGCTACAATGAGCAGTTCTTC	CASSPLQGSGYNEQFF
-	-	13	TRBJ1-3	TRBV6-1	TGTGCCAGCAGTGAAGACATTGGAAACACCATATATTTT	CASSEDIGNTIYF
-	-	14	TRBJ2-5	TRBV6-5	TGTGCCAGCGCTAGAGATTACCCGAAAGAGACCCAGTACTTC	CASARDYPKETQYF
-	-	13	TRBJ1-5	TRBV3-1/TRBV3-2	TGTGCCAGCAGCCAAGGAGGGAATCAGCCCCAGCATTTT	CASSQGGNQPQHF
once	TRBD2	16	TRBJ2-1	TRBV5-1	TGCGCCAGCAGCTTGGGGGGACTAGCGGGAGCGAATGAGCAGTTCTTC	CASSLGGLAGANEQFF
-	-	13	TRBJ2-1	TRBV29-1	TGCAGCGTTGAAATTAGCCTTGTGAGTGAGCAGTTCTTC	CSVEISLVSEQFF
-	TRBD1	14	TRBJ2-3	TRBV29-1	TGCAGCATTACGACAGGGGCGAACACAGATACGCAGTATTTT	CSITTGANTDTQYF
-	-	15	TRBJ1-5	TRBV19	TGTGCCAGTGGACAGCGAATCTATAGCAATCAGCCCCAGCATTTT	CASGQRIYSNQPQHF
-	-	12	TRBJ1-2	TRBV18	TGTGCCAGCTCACCACGGGAGGATGGCTACACCTTC	CASSPREDGYTF
-	-	12	TRBJ1-1	TRBV19	TGTGCCAGTAGTATTGAGGCAGGGGAAGCTTTCTTT	CASSIEAGEAFF
-	-	16	TRBJ1-3	TRBV28	TGTGCCAGCAGTTTACACAGGACCATCTCTGGAAACACCATATATTTT	CASSLHRTISGNTIYF
-	TRBD2	17	TRBJ2-2	TRBV7-2	TGTGCCAGCAGCTTACAACCACTAGCGGGAATTGCCGGGGAGCTGTTTTTT	CASSLQPLAGIAGELFF
-	-	13	TRBJ2-1	TRBV7-8	TGTGCCAGCAGCTTAGTACCGGGGAATGAGCAGTTCTTC	CASSLVPGNEQFF
once	TRBD1	14	TRBJ2-7	TRBV23-1	TGCGCCAGCACCCGCGGGACAGGCCAAGGTGAGCAGTACTTC	CASTRGTGQGEQYF
-	-	12	TRBJ1-1	TRBV21-1	TGTGCCAGTGGGACAGGGGGCGCGTGGGCTTTCTTT	CASGTGGAWAFF